This TCR beta chain was sequenced for a study of blood T cell repertoires in COVID-19 (dated by TCRdb to 2020 to 2022). At the level of the whole study: Collaborator samples came from the United States, Italy and Spain and covered acute and convalescent phases of COVID-19. The material from the prospective study consisted of cDNA or gDNA derived from T cells, B-cell-depleted T cells, or PBMCs. Subjects who had been exposed to COVID-19, were actively infected with it, or had recovered from it provided the deeply sampled blood TCRbeta repertoires that made up the dataset. A freely available public database, intended as a resource for researchers studying the immune response to SARS-CoV-2, is where the repertoires were released. Samples were obtained from the ongoing ImmuneRACE study (first 160 participants) and from over 1,000 subjects provided by 6 global collaborators. Nearly every sample came with metadata listing a de-identified subject ID, COVID-19 status, age in years and sex. Where available, HLA class I and class II types were obtained from metadata supplied by the sample provider rather than from assay-based typing. Summary of the overall study and its limitations: The quantity of clinical and demographic metadata differed by source and by participant and was supplied without curation.

The germline V gene supplies CDR1 KGHSH and CDR2 LQKENI. V has 1 base trimmed and J has 0 bases trimmed; junction bases matching no gene number 5. From the cysteine up to the phenylalanine, the CDR3 has a length of 16 residues. The DNA shown is the 48-base CDR3, in frame from base 1. Enrolling through a virtual design, the prospective study's participants ranged in age from roughly 18 to 90 years and lived across roughly 23 United States geographic areas. To assign participants to cohorts, the prospective study relied on clinical history that participants themselves reported in a screening survey and a study questionnaire. Each participant in the prospective study had whole blood, serum and a nasopharyngeal or oropharyngeal swab collected by mobile phlebotomists. Prospective study participants could optionally give additional blood draws and questionnaires over a roughly 2-month period. Blood samples from the prospective study were shipped frozen or at room temperature prior to DNA extraction.

TCRbeta CDR3 regions were amplified from genomic DNA using the immunoSEQ Assay, a bias-controlled multiplex PCR. The original methods were these. The number of nucleated cells in each sample was estimated from the amplification of reference gene primers within the assay. Sequence reads were collapsed and filtered to measure the absolute abundance of every unique TCRbeta CDR3 rearrangement. For each sample, productive Simpson clonality was calculated by taking the square root of Simpson's diversity index across productive rearrangements. Held by TCRdb, this immuneACCESS table contains in-frame sequences only and omits some clones. Under half of the omission traces to an unresolved V gene where checked; the cause of the rest is unknown. D and trimming were read from the DNA, whereas the V and J calls and clone size are those reported in that table. The sample yields around 85,000 clones; approximately 90% were counted once. Jointly, the top ten make up more than 0.95% of the sample.

About this clone: What this receptor recognizes is not known. No base quality values were provided; no much bigger clone lies one nucleotide off.

The specimen was PBMCs or T cells enriched from blood (not recorded which). This clonotype originated in a woman in her forties or fifties with acute COVID-19. This chain is built from TRBV18 and TRBJ1-1, and 7 bases in between align with TRBD1. CDR3 sequence: CASSPRSGTVNTEAFF. The DNA sequence reads TGTGCCAGCTCACCACGCTCCGGGACAGTGAACACTGAAGCTTTCTTT.